One and the same sample provided the 23 T cell receptor beta chains below, sequenced in a study of OX40 agonist ivuxolimab in advanced cancers. Sequenced by immunoSEQ multiplex PCR; TCRdb stores in-frame clones only, minus some. The data hold 60,000 to 65,000 clones, with roughly nine tenths observed a single time. Sequencing was performed on CD4+ or CD8+ T cells sorted from blood, taken in a trial of the OX40 agonist ivuxolimab. These receptors all stem from an adult with an advanced solid tumor such as melanoma, head and neck, liver or kidney cancer.

This clone turned up a few times. The chain links TRBV11-3 to TRBJ2-1; D is perhaps TRBD2 (5 bases). This CDR3 has 15 amino acids. V lost 4 bases and J 2 bases, leaving 12 bases between the germline ends. The germline V gene encodes CDR1 SGHNT and CDR2 YENEEA. The CDR3 DNA sequence: TGTGCCAGCAGCTCTCTAGCTCCTACCTACAATGAGCAGTTCTTC. It specifies CASSSLAPTYNEQFF.

This clone was detected once. The V gene is TRBV27, the J gene TRBJ1-5; 7 nucleotides line up with TRBD1. V dropped 4 bases and J dropped 2; count of bases not matched to a gene: 2. The CDR3 spans 14 residues. Germline V gives CDR1 MNHEY, CDR2 SMNVEV (reference sequence). The CDR3 region has the DNA TGTGCCAGCAGTTACAGGGGTGGCAATCAGCCCCAGCATTTT. As protein: CASSYRGGNQPQHF.

In this sample, this clone turned up once. CDR3 amino acids: CAWSVGLAGGHTQYF. CDR3 DNA sequence: TGTGCCTGGAGTGTCGGGCTAGCGGGGGGGCACACGCAGTATTTT. This chain uses TRBV30 with TRBJ2-3, with 12 bases that match TRBD2. Germline loops: CDR1 GTSNPN, CDR2 SVGIG (reference sequence). The CDR3 is 15 amino acids. The trim removed 0 bases at V and 9 bases at J, leaving 7 bases unmatched.

This rearrangement joins TRBV5-4 to TRBJ1-4, with D maybe TRBD1 (6 bases). The germline V gene encodes CDR1 SGHNT and CDR2 YYREEE (reference sequence). The ends were cut back, 3 bases at V and 4 bases at J, with 13 bases in the middle. The CDR3 extends over 15 amino acids. The CDR3 DNA follows: TGTGCCAGCAGCTGGGAGACAGGAAGTAATGAAAAACTGTTTTTT. This sequence encodes CASSWETGSNEKLFF.

This chain uses TRBV14 with TRBJ1-2; D uncertain. CDR3 length equals 12 residues. The V end was cut by 8 bases, the J end by 2 bases, with 9 bases between. From germline, CDR1 is SGHDN and CDR2 FVKESK. The DNA for the CDR3 is TGTGCCAGCGGGGAATGGAACTATGGCTACACCTTC. It codes for CASGEWNYGYTF.

This clone was detected once. The rearrangement links TRBV5-1 to TRBJ2-5, with no clear D. This CDR3 spans 14 amino acids. Trimming cost V 2 bases and J 0 bases, with 8 bases left between them. Looked up from germline, CDR1 is SGHRS and CDR2 is YFSETQ. Here the CDR3 DNA reads TGCGCCAGCAGCTTATTCGATAACCAAGAGACCCAGTACTTC. Its translation is CASSLFDNQETQYF.

This CDR3 is CASSLTDSLGARYGYTF. DNA of the CDR3: TGTGCCAGCAGCCTAACAGACTCCCTGGGAGCGCGCTATGGCTACACCTTC. The rearrangement links TRBV28 to TRBJ1-2; D is uncertain. CDR3 length: 17 residues. The V end was cut by 6 bases, the J end by 4 bases, with 24 bases between. CDR1 and CDR2 (germline): MDHEN, SYDVKM.

The chain carries TRBV7-9 and TRBJ2-3; D not resolved. Germline V gives CDR1 SEHNR, CDR2 FQNEAQ (reference sequence). Trimming pared 0 bases from V and 2 bases from J, leaving 0 bases between. This CDR3 region has 12 residues. The CDR3 coding sequence is TGTGCCAGCAGCTTAGCCACAGATACGCAGTATTTT. This sequence encodes CASSLATDTQYF. Full variable domain (remainder filled in from reference TRBV7-9 and TRBJ2-3): DTGVSQNPRHKITKRGQNVTFRCDPISEHNRLYWYRQTLGQGPEFLTYFQNEAQLEKSRLLSDRFSAERPKGSFSTLEIQRTEQGDSAMYLCASSLATDTQYFGPGTRLTVL.

This chain uses TRBV27 with TRBJ1-1; tentative D call: TRBD1 (5 bases). The germline V gene encodes CDR1 MNHEY and CDR2 SMNVEV (reference sequence). Trimming removed 0 bases from V and 5 bases from J, with 10 bases in between. CDR3 length equals 14 residues. In DNA, the CDR3 is TGTGCCAGCAGTTTATCGGCAGGGAGTACTGAAGCTTTCTTT. This encodes CASSLSAGSTEAFF.

The chain couples TRBV5-8 to TRBJ2-5; D tentatively fits TRBD1 or TRBD2 (5 bases each). Germline CDR1 is SGHTS and CDR2 is YDEGEE. V dropped 4 bases and J dropped 5 bases, with 18 bases sitting between them. The CDR3 length is 15 residues. CDR3 DNA sequence: TGTGCCAGCAGCCAGATCCCGGGGACGTACGAGACCCAGTACTTC. Residues: CASSQIPGTYETQYF.

V and J are TRBV5-6 and TRBJ1-4; 9 nucleotides agree with TRBD1. CDR1 and CDR2 from the germline V gene are SGHDT and YYEEEE. V shed 2 bases, J shed 10 bases, and the junction held 6 bases outside the gene matches. The CDR3 totals 14 residues. The CDR3 reads CASSFGTGSGKLFF. The CDR3 nucleotides read TGTGCCAGCAGCTTCGGGACAGGGAGTGGAAAACTGTTTTTT.

In the case of this clone: Its ends do not fully match the called genes, so a read error is possible. The chain joins TRBV4-1 to TRBJ1-1; D is unclear. Looked up from germline, CDR1 is MGHRA and CDR2 is YSYEKL. This CDR3 has 14 amino acids. CDR3 residues: CASSQVSMNAEAFF. The CDR3 bases are TGCGCCAGCAGCCAAGTATCAATGAACGCTGAAGCTTTCTTT.

The chain joins TRBV6-5 to TRBJ2-3; D may be TRBD2 (6 bases). The CDR3 is 14 residues long. Germline loops: CDR1 MNHEY, CDR2 SVGAGI. V gave up 4 bases and J gave up 6 bases, with 14 bases separating them. CDR3 sequence (DNA): TGTGCCAGCAGTTCGGGACTCGGCGCGGATACGCAGTATTTT. Residues: CASSSGLGADTQYF.

The chain has TRBV10-3 and TRBJ2-5; D is possibly TRBD1 (6 bases). This CDR3 is built from 13 residues. V was shortened by 4 bases and J by 5 bases, with 11 bases between the two germline ends. The germline CDR1 and CDR2 sequences are ENHRY and SYGVKD. The chain's CDR3 is CAISAGERETQYF. The CDR3 nucleotides read TGTGCCATCAGTGCAGGGGAAAGGGAGACCCAGTACTTC.

The chain employs TRBV5-6 and TRBJ2-7; 9 bases line up with TRBD1. Germline CDR1 and CDR2: SGHDT and YYEEEE. The CDR3 has 14 residues. The ends lost 2 bases at V and 1 base at J; junction bases unmatched: 1. In DNA, the CDR3 is TGTGCCAGCAGCTTAGGACAGGGGTCCTACGAGCAGTACTTC. Residues: CASSLGQGSYEQYF.

The sample holds a few counts of this clone. V is TRBV30 and J is TRBJ2-7; possibly TRBD1 for D (6 bases). CDR3 length: 15 amino acids. Looked up from germline, CDR1 is GTSNPN and CDR2 is SVGIG (reference sequence). For the CDR3, the DNA is TGTGCGCTGGAGTCATTGGACAGAGATAACTACGAGCAGTACTTC. Translation gives CALESLDRDNYEQYF.

This clone was counted only a few times. The gene calls are TRBV28 and TRBJ1-2; no definite D call. Per the germline V gene, CDR1 is MDHEN and CDR2 is SYDVKM. Trimming removed 6 bases from V and 2 bases from J, with 10 bases in between. This CDR3 contains 13 residues. The CDR3 loop reads CASSGDENYGYTF. Written as DNA, the CDR3 is TGTGCCAGCAGCGGAGATGAAAACTATGGCTACACCTTC.

The chain is built from TRBV5-6 and TRBJ2-1; possibly TRBD2 for D (5 bases). Deletions cut 0 bases from V and 4 bases from J, with 8 bases between. The germline V gene encodes CDR1 SGHDT and CDR2 YYEEEE. The CDR3 runs to 14 residues. CDR3 in amino acids: CASSLGGRYNEQFF. In nucleotides, the CDR3 is TGTGCCAGCAGCTTGGGAGGGCGGTACAATGAGCAGTTCTTC. The whole variable domain, filled in from reference TRBV5-6 and TRBJ2-1, reads DAGVTQSPTHLIKTRGQQVTLRCSPKSGHDTVSWYQQALGQGPQFIFQYYEEEERQRGNFPDRFSGHQFPNYSSELNVNALLLGDSALYLCASSLGGRYNEQFFGPGTRLTVL.

The chain combines TRBV10-3 with TRBJ1-2, with a possible D match to TRBD1 (5 bases). V was trimmed by 0 bases and J by 0 bases, leaving 14 bases between them. CDR1 is ENHRY, CDR2 SYGVKD, per germline. CDR3 size: 17 residues. The CDR3 reads CAISESGTRGSNYGYTF. The CDR3 region has the DNA TGTGCCATCAGTGAGTCAGGGACTAGGGGCTCTAACTATGGCTACACCTTC.

This chain joins TRBV28 and TRBJ2-1, with 7 bases aligning to TRBD2. CDR3 size: 16 residues. V lost 6 bases to trimming and J lost 9 bases; unmatched junction nucleotides: 17. Germline CDR1 and CDR2: MDHEN and SYDVKM. CDR3 region: CASRPSGLEGVVEQFF. The DNA for the CDR3 is TGTGCCAGCAGGCCTAGCGGACTGGAAGGGGTCGTTGAGCAGTTCTTC.

This clone was observed once. V usage is TRBV19 and J usage is TRBJ1-5; D remains unclear. CDR1 and CDR2 from the germline V gene are LNHDA and SQIVND (reference sequence). The CDR3 is 13 residues long. Trimming took 7 bases from V and 8 from J, leaving 15 bases between them. CDR3 amino acids: CASTIEGGKPQHF. CDR3 nucleotides: TGTGCCAGTACTATCGAGGGAGGAAAGCCCCAGCATTTT.

The rearrangement links TRBV19 to TRBJ2-1; 11 bases line up with TRBD2. Unmatched junction bases numbered 3, after V lost 5 bases and J lost 3 bases. This CDR3 has 15 amino acids. Germline CDR1 is LNHDA and CDR2 is SQIVND (reference sequence). The CDR3 loop reads CASSRTSGYYNEQFF. The CDR3 region has the DNA TGTGCCAGTAGTCGGACTAGCGGGTACTACAATGAGCAGTTCTTC.

This chain uses TRBV19 with TRBJ2-1; tentatively, D is TRBD2 (6 bases). Germline V lookup: CDR1 LNHDA, CDR2 SQIVND (reference sequence). Between the trimmed V and J ends, which lost 3 bases and 9 bases, there was a span of 6 bases. The CDR3 is 11 residues long. CDR3 in amino acids: CASSMTSEQFF. CDR3 bases: TGTGCCAGTAGTATGACTAGTGAGCAGTTCTTC.